This T cell receptor (beta chain) is from a study of cytomegalovirus exposure and HLA in healthy donors. Study-level points and caveats: The dataset shows that most TCR sequences were rare, while some public TCRs occurred in many donors.

The germline gives CDR1 SGHVS, CDR2 FNYEAQ. The CDR3 runs to 14 residues. In the PCR, 60 Vbeta and 13 Jbeta primers were used. Repertoires were generated with immunoSEQ multiplex PCR, while TCRdb's copy carries only in-frame clones and drops some. Of 150,000 to 200,000 clones detected, roughly three quarters appear once; the ten largest clones hold about 7%. Of note for this clone: Its antigen is unidentified. A read error may account for a junction end that differs from germline.

The clonotype was recovered from a middle-aged man in good health and CMV-seropositive. The J gene is TRBJ2-2, the V gene TRBV7-6; 7 positions agree with TRBD1. Sequencing input: PBMCs. The CDR3 nucleotides read TGTGCCGGCAGCTTAGGGGGCGGAGACGGGGAGCTGTTTTTT. Translating gives CAGSLGGGDGELFF.